This T cell receptor beta chain stems from a study of blood T cell repertoires in COVID-19. Study as a whole: The United States, Italy and Spain were the sources of the acute and convalescent COVID-19 samples. PBMCs, B-cell-depleted T cells, or T cells were the source of the cDNA or gDNA that made up the material.

The CDR3 consists of 15 residues. Trimming stripped 1 base from V and 10 bases from J, with 14 bases between. The germline CDR1 and CDR2 sequences are LNHDA and SQIVND (reference sequence). Original data processing: Reference gene primer amplification in the assay estimated nucleated cell counts. Assay: immunoSEQ multiplex PCR; the TCRdb copy retains only in-frame clones and omits some. V and J calls and clone size follow that table, whereas D and trimming were derived from the DNA. The table includes some 250,000 clones, about 89% detected once. Assignments of participants to cohorts depended upon their own reported clinical history.

J is TRBJ1-6 and V is TRBV19, with D uncertain. The sequence derives from a man aged 35-49 years who had recovered from COVID-19. Sequencing input: PBMCs or T cells enriched from blood (not recorded which). The CDR3 DNA reads as TGTGCCAGTAGTATAGCCCCCGGGTTCGGATCACCCCTCCACTTT. Its translation is CASSIAPGFGSPLHF.